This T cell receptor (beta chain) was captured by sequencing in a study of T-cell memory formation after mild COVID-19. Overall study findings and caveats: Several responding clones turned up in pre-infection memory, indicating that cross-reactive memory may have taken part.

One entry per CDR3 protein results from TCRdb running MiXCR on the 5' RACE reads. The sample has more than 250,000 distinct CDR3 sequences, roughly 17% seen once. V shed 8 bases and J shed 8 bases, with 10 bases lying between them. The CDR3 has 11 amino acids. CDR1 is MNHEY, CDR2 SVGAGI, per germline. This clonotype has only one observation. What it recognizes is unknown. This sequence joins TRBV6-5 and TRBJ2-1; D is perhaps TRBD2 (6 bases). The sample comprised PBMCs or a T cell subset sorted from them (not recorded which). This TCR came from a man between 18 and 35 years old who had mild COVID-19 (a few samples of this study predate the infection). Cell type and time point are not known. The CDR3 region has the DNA TGTGCCAGCGGGGGGTGGGATGAGCAGTTCTTC. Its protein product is CASGGWDEQFF.